This paragraph reports one T cell receptor (beta chain). The target antigen is unknown. Expressed TCRB transcripts were sequenced after all isolated RNA was converted to cDNA. Measured with immunoSEQ multiplex PCR; TCRdb has only the in-frame clones, and not every one. Of around 250,000 clones in the sample, 14% were seen once. This sample was included in a study of beta chain features in type 1 diabetes. At the level of the study: No patient-donor differences in age, gender, total cells or subset yield.

Germline V gene lookup returns CDR1 SNHLY and CDR2 FYNNEI. The CDR3 is 12 residues long. Losses at the gene ends were 6 bases for V and 13 bases for J; bases not matched to a gene: 8. General study results and limits: Across all four CD4+ subsets, people with type 1 diabetes showed modestly shorter TCRB CDR3s.

The chain combines TRBV2 with TRBJ1-4; 7 bases line up with TRBD1. The sequenced sample was naive CD4+ T cells from blood. This clonotype was sampled from a man aged 30-40 years with type 1 diabetes. In DNA form, the CDR3 reads TGTGCCAGCAGCGTACTTACAGGGGCACTGTTTTTT. This codes for CASSVLTGALFF.